This T cell receptor (beta chain) was found in a study of T cells in Graves' hyperthyroidism and ophthalmopathy. CDR1 and CDR2 (germline): KGHSH, LQKENI. The CDR3 runs 15 residues. Trimming shortened V by 7 bases and J by 8 bases, and 18 bases separated the two germline ends. Participants, patients aged 18 to 65, had newly diagnosed hyperthyroidism with a duration under 2 months. RNA transcripts yielded amplified TCR beta CDR3 regions. The TCR CDR3 first-round RT-PCR relied on the HTBI primer set. TCRdb used MiXCR to reprocess the multiplex PCR reads, holding one entry per CDR3 protein. The sample gives just under 750,000 distinct CDR3 sequences, roughly 32% of which show up once; around 32% is in the top ten.

The receptor's source is a woman in her thirties or forties with Graves' hyperthyroidism. The sequencing sample was made of blood. This chain uses TRBV18 with TRBJ1-6; D not certain. CDR3 sequence reads: CASLQSGDNDSPLHF. CDR3 nucleotide sequence: TGTGCCAGCTTACAATCGGGAGACAACGATTCACCCCTCCACTTT.